The 13 T cell receptor beta chains in this list originate from one sample, sequenced in a study of CD8 T cells in ankylosing spondylitis. Study-level findings and limits: Seemingly distinctive of ankylosing spondylitis blood was a TCR beta motif formed by eight highly homologous variants.

What these receptors recognize is not known. From the 5' RACE reads, TCRdb called clonotypes with MiXCR, one entry per CDR3 protein. In the table there are roughly 670,000 distinct CDR3 sequences, around 19% of which are singletons. Sequencing used blood, either unsorted or a sorted T cell fraction (not recorded which). These receptors all come from a male donor with ankylosing spondylitis.

This clonotype was seen many times. The chain couples TRBV7-9 to TRBJ2-5; D is perhaps TRBD1 or TRBD2 (5 bases each). The CDR3 is made up of 14 amino acids. From germline, CDR1 is SEHNR and CDR2 FQNEAQ (reference sequence). Trimming took 3 bases from V and 10 from J, leaving 18 bases between them. CDR3 residues: CASSLHGGDGGQYF. The CDR3 bases are TGTGCCAGCAGCTTGCACGGCGGAGATGGGGGCCAGTACTTC. Complete variable domain (other parts from reference TRBV7-9 and TRBJ2-5): DTGVSQNPRHKITKRGQNVTFRCDPISEHNRLYWYRQTLGQGPEFLTYFQNEAQLEKSRLLSDRFSAERPKGSFSTLEIQRTEQGDSAMYLCASSLHGGDGGQYFGPGTRLLVL.

This clonotype was detected ten times or more. The chain joins TRBV10-3 to TRBJ1-2; no clear D gene. CDR1 and CDR2 (germline): ENHRY, SYGVKD. Trimming shortened V by 11 bases and J by 4 bases, and 20 bases separated the two germline ends. The CDR3 is made up of 14 amino acids. The CDR3 sequence is CAHALDGVGYGYTF. Here the CDR3 DNA reads TGTGCCCATGCTCTAGACGGGGTCGGCTATGGCTACACCTTC.

The V and J genes are TRBV13 and TRBJ2-7, with D perhaps TRBD1 or TRBD2 (5 bases each). The CDR3 length is 15 residues. Trimming took off 5 bases at V and 0 bases at J, with 14 bases between the two ends. Germline V gives CDR1 PRHDT, CDR2 FYEKMQ (reference sequence). Written as DNA, the CDR3 is TGTGCCAGCAGCCCCGGGACGGTCGCCTCCTACGAGCAGTACTTC. Protein sequence: CASSPGTVASYEQYF.

This clonotype was seen only a few times. This sequence joins TRBV11-2 and TRBJ1-1; D gene uncertain. CDR1 and CDR2 (germline): SGHAT, FQNNGV. The CDR3 length is 15 residues. Trimming cost V 7 bases and J 0 bases, with 15 bases left between them. CDR3 protein: CASNPLHTVNTEAFF. The CDR3 DNA sequence: TGTGCCAGCAACCCACTACACACAGTGAACACTGAAGCTTTCTTT.

The chain carries TRBV15 and TRBJ1-2; D ambiguous. Germline V gene sequence: CDR1 LNHNV, CDR2 YYDKDF (reference sequence). With 0 bases removed from V and 8 bases from J, the gap between germline ends came to 13 bases. The CDR3 length is 14 residues. The CDR3 DNA follows: TGTGCCACCAGCAGAGACCGGCCTGCGGGCGGCTACACCTTC. Protein sequence: CATSRDRPAGGYTF.

This clonotype appeared a few times. This chain links TRBV2 with TRBJ1-1, with 7 bases matching TRBD1. From germline, CDR1 is SNHLY and CDR2 FYNNEI. This CDR3 is 14 amino acids long. V lost 6 bases to trimming and J lost 0 bases; unmatched junction nucleotides: 4. The CDR3: CASRVTGVNTEAFF. The DNA for the CDR3 is TGTGCCAGCAGAGTCACAGGGGTGAACACTGAAGCTTTCTTT.

There are a few counts of this clonotype. This sequence joins TRBV20-1 and TRBJ1-5; D call uncertain. V dropped 1 base and J dropped 0 bases, with 10 bases sitting between them. CDR1 and CDR2 from the germline V gene are DFQATT and SNEGSKA (reference sequence). The CDR3 length is 15 residues. The CDR3 here is CSARVDGYSNQPQHF. CDR3 bases: TGCAGTGCTAGAGTGGACGGGTATAGCAATCAGCCCCAGCATTTT.

The chain is built from TRBV20-1 and TRBJ2-3, with a weak D call TRBD2 (6 bases). Deletions cut 0 bases from V and 6 bases from J, with 22 bases between. The length of the CDR3 is 17 residues. CDR1 is DFQATT, CDR2 SNEGSKA, per germline (reference sequence). The CDR3 loop is CSAREGWDFLLVDTQYF. The DNA for the CDR3 is TGCAGTGCTAGAGAGGGGTGGGACTTCTTGTTGGTCGATACGCAGTATTTT.

The chain links TRBV7-9 to TRBJ2-7, with 7 positions matching TRBD1. The length of the CDR3 is 14 residues. Germline CDR1 is SEHNR and CDR2 is FQNEAQ (reference sequence). J gave up 6 bases and V 5 bases, and 10 bases lay outside the gene matches. The DNA for the CDR3 is TGTGCCAGCAGCCATCCACAGGGGTTAGGCGAGCAGTACTTC. This encodes CASSHPQGLGEQYF.

Only a few counts were recorded for this clonotype. The chain is built from TRBV6-5 and TRBJ2-7; tentative D call: TRBD2 (5 bases). The germline CDR1 and CDR2 sequences are MNHEY and SVGAGI. Trimming left V 6 bases short and J 3 bases short, with 6 bases between. CDR3 length equals 11 residues. The CDR3 sequence is CASRRGYEQYF. The CDR3, as DNA: TGTGCCAGCAGACGGGGCTACGAGCAGTACTTC.

The rearrangement links TRBV9 to TRBJ2-1; weak D call: TRBD1 (6 bases). This CDR3 contains 15 residues. Germline lookup yields CDR1 SGDLS and CDR2 YYNGEE. Trimming left V 5 bases short and J 4 bases short, with 16 bases between. The CDR3 nucleotides are TGTGCCAGCAGTGGACCCCGGGACACATACAATGAGCAGTTCTTC. As protein: CASSGPRDTYNEQFF.

The chain is built from TRBV30 and TRBJ2-7; perhaps TRBD1 as D (6 bases). The CDR3 contains 13 residues. The germline gives CDR1 GTSNPN, CDR2 SVGIG (reference sequence). V was pared by 4 bases and J by 0 bases, with 10 bases between. This chain's CDR3 is CAWTQGISYEQYF. The CDR3 DNA is TGTGCCTGGACCCAGGGGATCTCCTACGAGCAGTACTTC.

The sample holds many counts of this clonotype. The chain recombines TRBV29-1 with TRBJ1-4; a weak D match, TRBD1 (6 bases). With 4 bases removed from V and 10 bases from J, the gap between germline ends came to 13 bases. Germline CDR1 is SQVTM and CDR2 is ANQGSEA. The CDR3 loop spans 12 amino acids. CDR3 residues: CSVGTAAGKLFF. In nucleotides, the CDR3 is TGCAGCGTTGGGACAGCGGCAGGAAAACTGTTTTTT. Supplemented by reference TRBV29-1 and TRBJ1-4, the full variable domain reads SAVISQKPSRDICQRGTSLTIQCQVDSQVTMMFWYRQQPGQSLTLIATANQGSEATYESGFVIDKFPISRPNLTFSTLTVSNMSPEDSSIYLCSVGTAAGKLFFGSGTQLSVL.